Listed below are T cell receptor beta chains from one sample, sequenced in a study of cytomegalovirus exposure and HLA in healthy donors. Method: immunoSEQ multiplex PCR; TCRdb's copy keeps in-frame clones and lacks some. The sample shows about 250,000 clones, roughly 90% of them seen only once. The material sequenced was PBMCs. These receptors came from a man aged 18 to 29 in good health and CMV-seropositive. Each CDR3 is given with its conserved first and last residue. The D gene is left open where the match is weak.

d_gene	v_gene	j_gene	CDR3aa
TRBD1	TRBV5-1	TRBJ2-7	CASSLVRDRGLNEQYF
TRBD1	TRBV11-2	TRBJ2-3	CASSLFRDRITDTQYF
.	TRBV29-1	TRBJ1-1	CSVVAGEAFF
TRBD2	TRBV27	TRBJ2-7	CASSTGTSGRYEQYF
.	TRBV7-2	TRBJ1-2	CASSSRGNYGYTF
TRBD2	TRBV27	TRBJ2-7	CASSSGVRGRDEQYF
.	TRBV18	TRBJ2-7	CASSPRDGEYEQYF
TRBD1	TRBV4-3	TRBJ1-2	CASSQEPIGDRANYGYTF
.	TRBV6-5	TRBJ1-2	CASSYGPQYGYTF
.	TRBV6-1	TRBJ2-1	CASSEARDEQFF
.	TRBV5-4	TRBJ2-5	CASSLGVVRGGRETQYF
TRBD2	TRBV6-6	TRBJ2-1	CASSQGLAGYNEQFF
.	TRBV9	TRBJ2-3	CASSVRRGTDTQYF
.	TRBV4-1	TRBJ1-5	CASSQLQGYLDQPQHF
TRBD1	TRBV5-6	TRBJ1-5	CASSLAGGNQPQHF
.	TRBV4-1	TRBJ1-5	CASSQVQGSQPQHF
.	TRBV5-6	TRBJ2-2	CASSDGTPLNTGELFF
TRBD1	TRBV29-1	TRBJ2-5	CSVVGGRYQETQYF
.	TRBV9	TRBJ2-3	CASSPGAGSTDTQYF
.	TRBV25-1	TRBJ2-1	CASSDPDEQFF
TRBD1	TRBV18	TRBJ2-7	CASSPGTGTYEQYF
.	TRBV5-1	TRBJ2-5	CASSPTTDWETQYF
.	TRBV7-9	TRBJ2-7	CASSPGGGRYEQYF
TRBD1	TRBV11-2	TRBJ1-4	CASSTGQGNEKLFF
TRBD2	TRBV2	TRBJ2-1	CASTPFGLAGVEQFF
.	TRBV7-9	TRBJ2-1	CASSPQDRSYNEQFF
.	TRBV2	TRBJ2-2	CASSEFNREAGELFF
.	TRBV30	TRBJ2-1	CAWERRGSYNEQFF
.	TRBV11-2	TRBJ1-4	CASSLGLDREKLFF
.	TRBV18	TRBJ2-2	CASSPRRGNTGELFF
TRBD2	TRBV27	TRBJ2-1	CASSVTSEYNEQFF
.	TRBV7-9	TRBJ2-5	CASRKRVLTNTEETQYF
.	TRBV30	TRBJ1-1	CAWSVEGGTEAFF
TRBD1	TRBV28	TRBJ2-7	CASREGQGLYF
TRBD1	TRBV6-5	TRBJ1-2	CASSYYAGGSQRGYTF
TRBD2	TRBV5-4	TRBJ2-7	CASSLAGGSLEQYF
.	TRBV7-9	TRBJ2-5	CASSLAFREATQYF
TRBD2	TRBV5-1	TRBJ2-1	CASSLVLAEDNEQFF
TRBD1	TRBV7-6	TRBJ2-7	CASSLGQGAYEQYF
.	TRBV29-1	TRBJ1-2	CSVPDNRNYGYTF
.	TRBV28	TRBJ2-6	CASSGATQRASGANVLTF
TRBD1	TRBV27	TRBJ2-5	CASSGTEQETQYF
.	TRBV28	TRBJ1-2	CASSLTGIYGYTF
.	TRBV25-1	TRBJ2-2	CASGPGVSTGELFF
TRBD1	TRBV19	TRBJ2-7	CASSADRGGYEQYF
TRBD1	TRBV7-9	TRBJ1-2	CASSLDREERLNYGYTF
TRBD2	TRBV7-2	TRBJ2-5	CASSPRLAMETQYF
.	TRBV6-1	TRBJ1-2	CASSEGPGINYGYTF
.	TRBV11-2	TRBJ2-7	CASTLAELSYEQYF
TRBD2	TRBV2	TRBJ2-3	CASSQGLAGTADTQYF
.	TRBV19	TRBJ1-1	CASSTERWEEAGTFF
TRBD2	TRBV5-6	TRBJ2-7	CASSLLTSGRSYEQYF
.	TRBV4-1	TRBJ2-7	CASSQGGTYEQYF